Below, one TCR beta chain is given with its context. This specimen comes from a study of blood T cell repertoires in COVID-19. Study summary: Both acute and convalescent COVID-19 samples were obtained from the United States, Italy and Spain. The cDNA or gDNA used as material had been derived from T cells, B-cell-depleted T cells, or PBMCs.

In the authors' methods: How many nucleated cells were present was estimated from reference gene primer amplification. TCRdb's copy holds only in-frame clones and misses some; the assay was immunoSEQ multiplex PCR. V, J and clone size are those of that table, while D and trimming were read from the DNA. The sample includes about 290,000 clones, around four fifths of them seen just once. CDR3 length: 14 amino acids. V was pared by 5 bases and J by 4 bases, with 7 bases of the junction left unmatched. CDR1 is MDHEN, CDR2 SYDVKM, per germline. Sequenced input: peripheral blood. The receptor was isolated from a woman in her forties or fifties with active or convalescent COVID-19. This sequence joins TRBV28 and TRBJ1-1, with TRBD1 matching over 7 bases. CDR3 amino acids: CASSIVAGGTEAFF. The CDR3 DNA sequence: TGTGCCAGCAGTATTGTAGCAGGGGGCACTGAAGCTTTCTTT.